The following is a T cell receptor (beta chain) sequence with its context. This clonotype was counted a few times. Its binding antigen is unknown. No qualities accompany the bases; no much larger clone lies one base away. Library preparation used RACE. This sample was sequenced with a NextSeq 500. Library preparation attached unique molecular identifiers to individual cDNA molecules for quantitative, reproducible TCR counting. Both TCR alpha and TCR beta chains were sequenced from each blood RNA sample. The authors processed their data as follows. A median of around 100,000 TCRs per sample was observed, with a range of 23,224 to 690,600. The Decombinator software suite was used to annotate V, J and CDR3 in the TCR reads. For PS versus PT1 abundance plots, all samples were subsampled to the same number of TCRs (28,000). TCRs were defined as expanded if absent before sensitization and observed at least eight times at the 2-week time point. In-frame beta chains were kept once TCRdb had trimmed the public reads at Q25 with fastp and called clones with MiXCR. Records with the same CDR3 protein are collapsed into one entry carrying the most frequent genes and DNA. TCRdb's processing, not the authors', yielded these V and J calls. Present in this sample are about 120,000 distinct CDR3 sequences, roughly an eighth of which were seen just once. The ten largest account for approximately 0.92% of the sample.

The germline V and J ends show losses of 9 bases and 4 bases respectively, and no gene match explains 4 bases of the junction. The CDR3, cysteine through phenylalanine, is 12 amino acids long. Of the read, only the CDR3 DNA is kept; its 36 bases are in frame from base 1. CDR1 and CDR2, per the germline V gene (reference sequence), are SGHAT and FQDESV. This entry is derived from a study of human T cells and chemical hapten exposure (dated by TCRdb to about 2021). Turning to the overall study: For sensitization, 2% DPC in acetone was applied to a 2 cm by 2 cm area of upper inner arm skin. Weekly therapeutic DPC doses were additionally applied to the scalp of patients throughout the roughly 24-week study period. Patch testing was done on the upper back using Finn chambers containing 0.01% DPC, and results were scored after 6 days according to International Contact Dermatitis Research Group standards. The mostly female patient cohort included alopecia areata with under or over 50% scalp involvement, alopecia totalis and alopecia universalis. Libraries were pooled for sequencing, and per-sample TCR yields varied mainly because of small differences in library volumes within the pool. The study tracked peripheral blood TCR repertoire changes in vivo during primary and secondary sensitization to the hapten diphenylcyclopropenone (DPC) in alopecia patients. Patient blood was sampled pre-sensitization (week 0) and at 2, 6 and about 24 weeks after DPC sensitization. Blood for TCR sequencing was provided by twenty-nine alopecia patients at one to four time points (pre-sensitization, 2, 6 and 24 weeks).

The paper as a whole reports these results and caveats: Alopecia, a presumed autoimmune disease, was present in all patients, so the immune response of the patients might differ from that of healthy individuals. The number of PT1 expanded TCRs positively correlated with patch test score, significant at thresholds 8, 16 and 32 but not 4. Repeated subsampling changed both the strength of the expansion versus patch-test correlation and the threshold at which the correlation became significant. Expanded TCRs formed significantly more large CDR3 similarity clusters than pre-sensitization or healthy control sets, consistent with antigen-driven responses. DPC sensitization did not change how many TCRs were above 1 in 1000 frequency, and no evidence was found of alterations in global repertoire structure.

In the paper's terms, the time point label means: patch test 1, 2 weeks after DPC sensitization. The sample's treatment or condition label is to be understood as: therapeutic diphenylcyclopropenone sensitization with weekly scalp DPC. At every patch-test visit, the blood draw took place before the patch test was put on. Eligible patients were aged 18 to 70, diagnosed with alopecia, deemed suitable for DPC therapy, and excluded if pregnant. Total RNA was extracted from unfractionated whole blood that had been collected in Tempus Blood RNA tubes. The V and J genes are TRBV11-1 and TRBJ2-5; 8 bases in between match TRBD2. The TCR originated in a man younger than 30 with alopecia areata. Some clones in this sample may be carry-over from other donors' samples. The sample consisted of whole blood, taken in connection with sensitization to the hapten diphenylcyclopropenone (DPC). CDR3 loop: CASGTSTETQYF. The nucleotides are TGTGCCAGTGGGACTAGTACAGAGACCCAGTACTTC.